The entry below gives a single T cell receptor beta chain sequence along with its context. This specimen belongs to a study of shared clonotypes between healthy human individuals. Only in-frame clones appear in the TCRdb table, and some are missing; sequencing was by immunoSEQ multiplex PCR. The top ten hold over 1.5% of the sample, which has about 730,000 clones, about two thirds seen once. Germline CDR1 is SEHNR and CDR2 is FQNEAQ (reference sequence). V lost 8 bases and J 3 bases, leaving 14 bases between the germline ends. This CDR3 region has 14 residues. The receptor was isolated from a woman aged 25 to 39 in good health. J is TRBJ2-1 and V is TRBV7-9, with D perhaps TRBD2 (6 bases). Sequencing was done on a sample of memory CD4+ T cells sorted from blood. Subset given: CD45RA-negative fraction. For the CDR3, the DNA is TGTGCCAGCGGGGAGGCGCGGGGCTACAATGAGCAGTTCTTC. This encodes CASGEARGYNEQFF.